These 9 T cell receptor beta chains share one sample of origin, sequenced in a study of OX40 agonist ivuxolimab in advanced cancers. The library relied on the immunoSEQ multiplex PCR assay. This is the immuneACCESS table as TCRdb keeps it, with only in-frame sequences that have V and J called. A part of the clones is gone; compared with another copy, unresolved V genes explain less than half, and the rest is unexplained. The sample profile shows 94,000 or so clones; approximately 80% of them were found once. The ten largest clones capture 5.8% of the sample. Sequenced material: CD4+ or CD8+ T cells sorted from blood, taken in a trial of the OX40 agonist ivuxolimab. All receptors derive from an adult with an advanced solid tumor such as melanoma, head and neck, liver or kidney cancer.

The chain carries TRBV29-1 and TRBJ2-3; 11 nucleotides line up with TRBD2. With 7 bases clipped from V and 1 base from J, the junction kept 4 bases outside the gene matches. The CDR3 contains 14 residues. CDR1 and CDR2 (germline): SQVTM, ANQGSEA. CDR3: CSGSLAGGTDTQYF. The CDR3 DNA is TGCAGCGGGTCACTAGCGGGGGGCACAGATACGCAGTATTTT.

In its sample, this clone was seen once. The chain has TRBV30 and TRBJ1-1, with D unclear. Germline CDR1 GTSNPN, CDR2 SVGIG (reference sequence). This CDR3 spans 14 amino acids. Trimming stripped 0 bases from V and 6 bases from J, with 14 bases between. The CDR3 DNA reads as TGTGCCTGGAGTGTACTATGGGTGGGATCTGAAGCTTTCTTT. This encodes CAWSVLWVGSEAFF.

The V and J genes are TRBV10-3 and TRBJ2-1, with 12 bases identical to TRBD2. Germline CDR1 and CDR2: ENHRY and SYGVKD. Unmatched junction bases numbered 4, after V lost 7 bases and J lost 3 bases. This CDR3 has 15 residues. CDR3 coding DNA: TGTGCCATCAAGGCTAGCGGGGGGGACTACAATGAGCAGTTCTTC. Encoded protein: CAIKASGGDYNEQFF.

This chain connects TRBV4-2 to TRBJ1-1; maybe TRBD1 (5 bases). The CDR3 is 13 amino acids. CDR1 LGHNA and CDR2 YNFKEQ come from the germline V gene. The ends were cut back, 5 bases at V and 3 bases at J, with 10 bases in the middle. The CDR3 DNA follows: TGTGCCAGCAGCTCGAGAGGGGACACTGAAGCTTTCTTT. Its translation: CASSSRGDTEAFF.

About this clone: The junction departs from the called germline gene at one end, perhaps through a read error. CDR3: CASRLSVNYGYTF. The CDR3 nucleotides are TGTGCCAGCAGGTTATCGGTTAACTATGGCTACACCTTC. The chain couples TRBV27 to TRBJ1-2; D is uncertain. The CDR3 consists of 13 residues. Germline loops: CDR1 MNHEY, CDR2 SMNVEV (reference sequence).

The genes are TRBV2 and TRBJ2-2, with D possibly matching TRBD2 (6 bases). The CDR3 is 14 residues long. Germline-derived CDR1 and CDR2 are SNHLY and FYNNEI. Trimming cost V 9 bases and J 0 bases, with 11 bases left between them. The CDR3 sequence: CASLAEPNTGELFF. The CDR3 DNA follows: TGTGCCAGTTTAGCGGAACCGAACACCGGGGAGCTGTTTTTT.

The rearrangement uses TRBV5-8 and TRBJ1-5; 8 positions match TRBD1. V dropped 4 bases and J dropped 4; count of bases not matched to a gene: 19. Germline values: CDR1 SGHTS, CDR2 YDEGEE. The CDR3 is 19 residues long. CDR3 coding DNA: TGTGCCAGCAGCCCTGCTCTCAGGGGGCAACTTCACGTGAATCAGCCCCAGCATTTT. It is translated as CASSPALRGQLHVNQPQHF.

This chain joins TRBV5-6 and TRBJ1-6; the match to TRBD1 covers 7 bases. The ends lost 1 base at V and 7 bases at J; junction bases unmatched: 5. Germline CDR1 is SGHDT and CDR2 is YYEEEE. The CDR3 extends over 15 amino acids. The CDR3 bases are TGTGCCAGCAGCTTGCCCGGGACAGAGAATTCACCCCTCCACTTT. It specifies CASSLPGTENSPLHF.

The chain's CDR3 is CASSLRTGDYGYTF. The DNA for the CDR3 is TGTGCCAGCAGCCTTAGGACGGGAGACTATGGCTACACCTTC. The V gene is TRBV5-4, the J gene TRBJ1-2; no firm D call. The V end lost 4 bases, the J end lost 3 bases, and 13 bases lay between the germline ends. CDR1 and CDR2 (germline): SGHNT, YYREEE (reference sequence). CDR3 length equals 14 residues.